These 25 T cell receptor beta chains were all obtained from the same sample, sequenced in a study of blood T cells in healthy people across ages. A second PCR of about 6 to 11 cycles used a sample-barcoded 5' primer and a J-beta primer mix. Using its own MiXCR run on the 5' RACE reads, TCRdb lists one record per CDR3 protein. The sample lists about 1.8 million distinct CDR3 sequences, around half occurring once. The sample consisted of blood. The receptors were gathered from a woman aged 40 to 49 in good health.

The V call is TRBV28, the J call TRBJ1-1; no clear D gene. This CDR3 has 15 residues. The ends were cut back, 2 bases at V and 5 bases at J, with 15 bases in the middle. CDR1 MDHEN and CDR2 SYDVKM come from the germline V gene. The CDR3 DNA is TGTGCCAGCAGTTTAACAGCTCCAGGAAAAACTGAAGCTTTCTTT. Amino acids: CASSLTAPGKTEAFF.

The gene calls are TRBV15 and TRBJ2-4; 8 positions agree with TRBD1. Germline trimming cut 8 bases from V and 0 bases from J; bases unmatched to any gene: 3. Germline loops: CDR1 LNHNV, CDR2 YYDKDF (reference sequence). The CDR3 runs to 14 residues. The CDR3 loop is CATGDRLAKNIQYF. The CDR3 nucleotides read TGTGCCACCGGGGACAGGTTAGCCAAAAACATTCAGTACTTC.

This rearrangement joins TRBV7-2 to TRBJ1-4, with 9 bases that match TRBD1. With V trimmed by 1 base and J by 8 bases, 5 bases remained unmatched. Germline V lookup: CDR1 SGHTA, CDR2 FQGNSA. The CDR3 contains 15 residues. CDR3: CASSLVGTGREKLFF. The CDR3 bases are TGTGCCAGCAGCTTAGTCGGGACAGGGCGAGAAAAACTGTTTTTT. The full variable domain, with the rest looked up from reference TRBV7-2 and TRBJ1-4, is GAGVSQSPSNKVTEKGKDVELRCDPISGHTALYWYRQSLGQGLEFLIYFQGNSAPDKSGLPSDRFSAERTGGSVSTLTIQRTQQEDSAVYLCASSLVGTGREKLFFGSGTQLSVL.

V and J are TRBV20-1 and TRBJ2-7; 8 bases fit TRBD1. Germline values: CDR1 DFQATT, CDR2 SNEGSKA (reference sequence). The CDR3 covers 15 residues. The V and J ends lost 3 bases and 7 bases, in that order; junction bases with no gene match: 14. CDR3 protein: CSASPIGTGRREQYF. The CDR3 region has the DNA TGCAGTGCTAGTCCTATTGGGACAGGTCGTAGGGAGCAGTACTTC.

This chain joins TRBV7-2 and TRBJ2-1; no definite D call. In germline, CDR1 is SGHTA, CDR2 FQGNSA. V lost 1 base to trimming and J lost 10 bases, with 8 bases between them. There are 12 residues in the CDR3. The CDR3 nucleotides are TGTGCCAGCAGCTTAGACCCATACGAGCAGTTCTTC. Translating it yields CASSLDPYEQFF.

V is TRBV6-5 and J is TRBJ2-7, with 8 bases aligning to TRBD1. Per the germline V gene, CDR1 is MNHEY and CDR2 is SVGAGI. Germline trimming cut 5 bases from V and 3 bases from J; bases unmatched to any gene: 3. The CDR3 sequence is 13 residues long. This chain's CDR3 is CASSGGQVYEQYF. CDR3 nucleotide sequence: TGTGCCAGCAGTGGGGGACAGGTCTACGAGCAGTACTTC.

This chain uses TRBV5-1 with TRBJ2-7, with D tentatively TRBD2 (5 bases). The germline V and J ends were trimmed by 0 bases and 7 bases, with 14 bases remaining between them. The CDR3 consists of 14 residues. Germline values: CDR1 SGHRS, CDR2 YFSETQ. DNA of the CDR3: TGCGCCAGCAGCTTGGAACGTATACCGGGGGAGCAGTACTTC. Its protein is CASSLERIPGEQYF.

This chain connects TRBV10-3 to TRBJ2-4; 8 bases are a match to TRBD2. The length of the CDR3 is 19 residues. CDR1 is ENHRY and CDR2 is SYGVKD in the germline V gene. V trimming: 0 bases; J trimming: 3 bases; junction bases outside the gene matches: 13. The CDR3 loop reads CAISESGQPGLGRKNIQYF. The CDR3 region has the DNA TGTGCCATCAGTGAGTCGGGGCAACCGGGACTAGGTCGCAAAAACATTCAGTACTTC.

This CDR3 is CAIREGTGDNNEQFF. For the CDR3, the DNA is TGTGCCATCAGAGAGGGGACAGGGGATAACAATGAGCAGTTCTTC. The chain is built from TRBV10-3 and TRBJ2-1, with TRBD1 matching 10 bases. In germline, CDR1 is ENHRY, CDR2 SYGVKD. After removal of 6 bases from V and 5 bases from J, the junction contained 7 bases not matched to a gene. CDR3 size: 15 residues.

This chain joins TRBV7-9 and TRBJ1-2; maybe TRBD1 (5 bases). The germline V gene encodes CDR1 SEHNR and CDR2 FQNEAQ (reference sequence). The V end was cut by 2 bases, the J end by 8 bases, with 15 bases between. CDR3 length: 14 amino acids. CDR3 sequence: CASSLLVTANGYTF. The CDR3 DNA reads as TGTGCCAGCAGCTTATTGGTGACAGCGAACGGCTACACCTTC.

This clonotype was observed a handful of times. The chain is built from TRBV28 and TRBJ2-7; weak D call: TRBD2 (6 bases). Per germline, CDR1 MDHEN and CDR2 SYDVKM. The CDR3 totals 14 residues. The V end lost 6 bases, the J end lost 2 bases, and 14 bases lay between the germline ends. The CDR3 DNA sequence: TGTGCCAGCAGCCCCGGGACTTCGACCTACGAGCAGTACTTC. This translates into CASSPGTSTYEQYF.

The chain links TRBV4-3 to TRBJ2-3, with 7 bases fitting TRBD2. V dropped 0 bases and J dropped 6; count of bases not matched to a gene: 9. Per germline, CDR1 LGHNA and CDR2 YSLEER. The CDR3 runs to 16 residues. The CDR3 here is CASSQERRKRGDTQYF. The CDR3 DNA is TGCGCCAGCAGCCAAGAACGTAGAAAGCGGGGTGATACGCAGTATTTT.

This clonotype appeared a few times. The genes are TRBV29-1 and TRBJ2-5; the match to TRBD1 covers 7 bases. The length of the CDR3 is 14 residues. CDR1 is SQVTM, CDR2 ANQGSEA, per germline. Trimming removed 5 bases from V and 3 bases from J; junction bases left unmatched: 9. CDR3 DNA sequence: TGCAGCGTTCCTTTTATGGACAGGAAAGAGACCCAGTACTTC. Residues: CSVPFMDRKETQYF.

This clonotype was recorded a few times. This rearrangement joins TRBV15 to TRBJ2-5; unclear D gene. CDR1 and CDR2 (germline): LNHNV, YYDKDF (reference sequence). The CDR3 covers 14 residues. V was trimmed by 0 bases and J by 5 bases, leaving 10 bases between them. CDR3 bases: TGTGCCACCAGCAGAGATCTTAAAGGGGAGACCCAGTACTTC. Protein product: CATSRDLKGETQYF.

In this sample, this clonotype turned up a few times. The chain uses TRBV14 and TRBJ1-2; D gene unclear. The CDR3 contains 12 residues. Trimming left V 9 bases short and J 0 bases short, with 8 bases between. Per the germline V gene, CDR1 is SGHDN and CDR2 is FVKESK. CDR3 nucleotide sequence: TGTGCCAGTTTAAAGACTAACTATGGCTACACCTTC. Its protein product is CASLKTNYGYTF.

This clonotype was recorded at least ten times. V and J are TRBV5-1 and TRBJ2-7, with 9 positions matching TRBD1. The CDR3 spans 15 residues. Germline V lookup: CDR1 SGHRS, CDR2 YFSETQ. V shed 5 bases, J shed 4 bases, and the junction held 10 bases outside the gene matches. CDR3 nucleotides: TGCGCCAGCAGTTCCGGGACAGGGATTAGTTACGAGCAGTACTTC. Protein sequence: CASSSGTGISYEQYF.

CDR3: CASRPQGHPNNEQFF. CDR3 nucleotide sequence: TGTGCCAGCAGACCGCAGGGGCACCCTAACAATGAGCAGTTCTTC. The rearrangement uses TRBV12-3 or TRBV12-4 and TRBJ2-1, with D perhaps TRBD1 (6 bases). Trimming cost V 6 bases and J 5 bases, with 17 bases left between them. The CDR3 has 15 residues.

J is TRBJ2-7 and V is TRBV7-2, with 13 bases fitting TRBD2. The CDR3 sequence is 16 residues long. With V trimmed by 6 bases and J by 0 bases, 5 bases remained unmatched. Per the germline V gene, CDR1 is SGHTA and CDR2 is FQGNSA. For the CDR3, the DNA is TGTGCCAGCAGTAAGGGACTAGCGGGGAGCTCCTACGAGCAGTACTTC. Its translation is CASSKGLAGSSYEQYF. The entire variable domain, with the rest obtained from reference TRBV7-2 and TRBJ2-7, is as follows: GAGVSQSPSNKVTEKGKDVELRCDPISGHTALYWYRQSLGQGLEFLIYFQGNSAPDKSGLPSDRFSAERTGGSVSTLTIQRTQQEDSAVYLCASSKGLAGSSYEQYFGPGTRLTVT.

Details on this clonotype: Its ends do not fully match the called genes, so a read error is possible. V usage is TRBV4-3 and J usage is TRBJ1-2; the D gene is possibly TRBD1 (6 bases). The CDR3 contains 16 residues. CDR1 is LGHNA, CDR2 YSLEER, per germline. The DNA for the CDR3 is TGCGCCAGCAGCCAAGGGGAACAGGGTTCCCTGGATGGCTCCACCTTC. Residues: CASSQGEQGSLDGSTF.

This rearrangement joins TRBV12-3 or TRBV12-4 to TRBJ2-3; tentatively, D is TRBD2 (6 bases). Trimming took 6 bases from V and 5 from J, leaving 15 bases between them. The CDR3 consists of 14 residues. CDR3 in amino acids: CASSDSGRGDTQYF. CDR3 bases: TGTGCCAGCAGCGACAGCGGGCGAGGAGATACGCAGTATTTT.

V usage is TRBV5-1 and J usage is TRBJ2-1, with D unresolved. Germline loops: CDR1 SGHRS, CDR2 YFSETQ. V was cut by 1 base and J by 2 bases, with 16 bases left in between. The length of the CDR3 is 17 residues. CDR3 DNA sequence: TGCGCCAGCAGCTTGTACTCGACCCTTGCCGCCTACAATGAGCAGTTCTTC. Translation: CASSLYSTLAAYNEQFF.

The genes are TRBV29-1 and TRBJ1-1; D not resolved. Germline V lookup: CDR1 SQVTM, CDR2 ANQGSEA. The CDR3 covers 12 residues. Trimming removed 4 bases from V and 2 bases from J, with 8 bases in between. CDR3 in amino acids: CSVARGNTEAFF. CDR3 nucleotide sequence: TGCAGCGTTGCCCGGGGAAACACTGAAGCTTTCTTT. Looking up the rest from reference TRBV29-1 and TRBJ1-1 gives the full variable domain: SAVISQKPSRDICQRGTSLTIQCQVDSQVTMMFWYRQQPGQSLTLIATANQGSEATYESGFVIDKFPISRPNLTFSTLTVSNMSPEDSSIYLCSVARGNTEAFFGQGTRLTVV.

Only a few counts were recorded for this clonotype. The J gene is TRBJ1-1, the V gene TRBV6-2 or TRBV6-3; TRBD1 matches 8 bases. The CDR3 has 13 amino acids. V gave up 7 bases and J gave up 4 bases; unmatched junction bases: 5. The germline CDR1 and CDR2 sequences are MNHEY and SVGEGT. CDR3 nucleotide sequence: TGTGCCAGCACCACGACAGGGGTCACTGAAGCTTTCTTT. It codes for CASTTTGVTEAFF.

V and J are TRBV2 and TRBJ1-5; D is undetermined. V lost 1 base, J lost 7 bases, and 23 bases lay in between. The CDR3 loop spans 18 amino acids. CDR1 is SNHLY, CDR2 FYNNEI, per germline. The CDR3 is CASSEGTLARSASQPQHF. In nucleotides, the CDR3 is TGTGCCAGCAGTGAAGGGACTCTGGCCCGATCGGCGTCACAGCCCCAGCATTTT.

A remark on this clonotype: Just one base apart from a much larger clone, this may be a read error. The gene calls are TRBV12-3 or TRBV12-4 and TRBJ1-1; TRBD1 aligns across 9 bases. V trimming: 6 bases; J trimming: 4 bases; junction bases outside the gene matches: 3. The CDR3 length is 13 residues. The CDR3 DNA sequence: TGTGCCAGCAGCACGGACAGGGGCACTGAAGCTTTCTTT. Translating it yields CASSTDRGTEAFF.